One and the same sample provided the 14 T cell receptor beta chains below, sequenced in a study of control samples from healthy donors and cancer patients. Here immunoSEQ multiplex PCR was the method, and the copy in TCRdb shows in-frame clones only, minus some. Altogether tens of thousands of clones are present, around 90% being singletons, with the ten largest covering around a tenth. The source material was PBMCs. Receptors were obtained from a woman in her forties or fifties with colorectal cancer.

V and J are TRBV7-2 and TRBJ2-5; 9 nucleotides agree with TRBD2. This CDR3 spans 16 amino acids. Germline CDR1 and CDR2: SGHTA and FQGNSA. Trimming at V came to 0 bases and at J to 6 bases, leaving 8 bases not matched to a gene. In nucleotides, the CDR3 is TGTGCCAGCAGCTTAGCGGGTGCGGGGGGGCTTCAGACCCAGTACTTC. Translating it yields CASSLAGAGGLQTQYF.

This clone has only one observation. The chain carries TRBV12-3 or TRBV12-4 and TRBJ1-2; D not certain. This CDR3 spans 11 amino acids. Between the trimmed V and J ends, which lost 4 bases and 3 bases, there was a span of 3 bases. The CDR3 DNA sequence: TGTGCCAGCAGTTATGACTATGGCTACACCTTC. Translated: CASSYDYGYTF.

In nucleotides, the CDR3 is TGCGCCAGCAGCCAAGTAGGGAACTATGGCTACACCTTC. It specifies CASSQVGNYGYTF. V gene TRBV4-1 combines with J gene TRBJ1-2; D gene ambiguous. Trimming took 1 base from V and 2 from J, leaving 5 bases between them. Germline CDR1 reads MGHRA; CDR2 reads YSYEKL. The length of the CDR3 is 13 residues.

The chain is built from TRBV21-1 and TRBJ2-7; TRBD2, the table's D call, was not compared with the DNA. TRBV21-1 is a recognized pseudogene. The CDR3 is made up of 14 amino acids. This CDR3 is CASSQRIAGDEQYV. The CDR3 bases are TGTGCCAGCAGCCAAAGGATAGCGGGGGACGAGCAGTACGTC.

V gene TRBV2 combines with J gene TRBJ1-2; unclear D gene. Trimming took off 3 bases at V and 3 bases at J, with 11 bases between the two ends. There are 14 residues in the CDR3. The germline CDR1 and CDR2 sequences are SNHLY and FYNNEI. This CDR3 is CASSERHADYGYTF. The CDR3 nucleotides are TGTGCCAGCAGTGAGCGACACGCGGACTATGGCTACACCTTC.

This CDR3 reads CASSSLDRHTYNEQFF. Here the CDR3 DNA reads TGTGCCAGCAGTTCCCTGGACAGGCATACGTACAATGAGCAGTTCTTC. V and J are TRBV7-9 and TRBJ2-1; 7 bases map to TRBD1. CDR3 length: 16 residues. Germline V gene data show CDR1 as SEHNR and CDR2 as FQNEAQ (reference sequence). Trimming cost V 6 bases and J 4 bases; bases outside gene matches: 12.

The genes are TRBV5-6 and TRBJ1-5; 7 bases are shared with TRBD1. From germline, CDR1 is SGHDT and CDR2 YYEEEE. The CDR3 has 14 amino acids. J gave up 4 bases and V 4 bases, and 5 bases lay outside the gene matches. The CDR3 reads CASSLTGRNQPQHF. The CDR3 DNA follows: TGTGCCAGCAGCCTGACAGGGAGAAATCAGCCCCAGCATTTT. The full variable domain, its missing parts supplied by reference TRBV5-6 and TRBJ1-5, is DAGVTQSPTHLIKTRGQQVTLRCSPKSGHDTVSWYQQALGQGPQFIFQYYEEEERQRGNFPDRFSGHQFPNYSSELNVNALLLGDSALYLCASSLTGRNQPQHFGDGTRLSIL.

The chain recombines TRBV10-3 with TRBJ1-2, with D unresolved. CDR3 length equals 11 residues. Trimming removed 7 bases from V and 7 bases from J, with 10 bases in between. Germline CDR1 ENHRY, CDR2 SYGVKD. This CDR3 reads CAITSGVGYTF. CDR3 bases: TGTGCCATCACCTCAGGCGTTGGCTACACCTTC.

The V call is TRBV10-2, the J call TRBJ2-6; D tentatively fits TRBD1 or TRBD2 (6 bases each). Per germline, CDR1 WSHSY and CDR2 SAAADI. The ends were cut back, 3 bases at V and 2 bases at J, with 8 bases in the middle. The CDR3 extends over 15 amino acids. The CDR3 loop is CASSDGGAGANVLTF. CDR3 in DNA: TGCGCCAGCAGTGACGGGGGCGCTGGGGCCAACGTCCTGACTTTC.

V is TRBV7-9 and J is TRBJ2-3; TRBD2 aligns across 7 bases. V trimming: 8 bases; J trimming: 6 bases; junction bases outside the gene matches: 2. Germline V gene sequence: CDR1 SEHNR, CDR2 FQNEAQ (reference sequence). This CDR3 is built from 11 residues. CDR3 sequence (DNA): TGTGCCAGCGCGGGGGTTGATACGCAGTATTTT. The encoded protein is CASAGVDTQYF.

On this clone itself: At the DNA level, this CDR3 is encoded by other sequences in the same sample as well. V is TRBV10-1 and J is TRBJ2-3; perhaps TRBD1 as D (5 bases). Germline-derived CDR1 and CDR2 are WNHNN and SYGVQD (reference sequence). Trimming pared 0 bases from V and 2 bases from J, leaving 9 bases between. The CDR3 is made up of 15 amino acids. This CDR3 is CASSESQGYTDTQYF. CDR3 DNA: TGCGCCAGCAGTGAGTCGCAGGGATACACAGATACGCAGTATTTT.

V and J are TRBV7-6 and TRBJ2-2, with D possibly TRBD2 on 5 matching bases. Germline values: CDR1 SGHVS, CDR2 FNYEAQ. The CDR3 is 14 residues long. V shed 0 bases and J shed 4 bases, with 6 bases lying between them. CDR3 protein: CASSLAAGTGELFF. The CDR3 coding sequence is TGTGCCAGCAGCTTAGCCGCGGGCACCGGGGAGCTGTTTTTT. Based on the CDR3 plus reference TRBV7-6 and TRBJ2-2, the full variable domain is GAGVSQSPRYKVTKRGQDVALRCDPISGHVSLYWYRQALGQGPEFLTYFNYEAQQDKSGLPNDRFSAERPEGSISTLTIQRTEQRDSAMYRCASSLAAGTGELFFGEGSRLTVL.

The chain uses TRBV6-5 and TRBJ2-7; no clear D. V dropped 2 bases and J dropped 4 bases, with 12 bases sitting between them. The CDR3 runs to 14 residues. Per germline, CDR1 MNHEY and CDR2 SVGAGI. The CDR3 region is CASSYQATRYEQYV. CDR3 DNA: TGTGCCAGCAGTTACCAGGCCACCCGATACGAGCAGTACGTC.

The J gene is TRBJ2-7, the V gene TRBV10-3, with D possibly TRBD1 on 5 matching bases. Germline values: CDR1 ENHRY, CDR2 SYGVKD. The CDR3 is 11 residues long. The V gene lost 8 bases and the J gene lost 2 bases, with 7 bases spanning the gap. The CDR3 region has the DNA TGTGCCATCGGACATCCCTACGAGCAGTACGTC. This gives the protein CAIGHPYEQYV.